This TCR beta chain was sequenced for a study of T cells in Graves' hyperthyroidism and ophthalmopathy. Study findings and constraints: A model of 13 V-J pairs discriminated ophthalmopathy from stable hyperthyroidism.

With regard to this clonotype: Antigen unknown. A much larger clone lies one base from this, so it may be a read error.

CDR1 is ENHRY and CDR2 is SYGVKD in the germline V gene. V shed 5 bases, J shed 0 bases, and the junction held 4 bases outside the gene matches. The CDR3 is 15 residues long. The investigators amplified TCR beta CDR3 regions from RNA transcripts. First-round RT-PCR with HTBI primers amplified the TCR CDR3 region. TCRdb reprocessed the multiplex PCR reads via MiXCR and lists one record per CDR3 protein. In the table there are 500,000 to 750,000 distinct CDR3 sequences, 35% to 55% of which are singletons. For Graves' hyperthyroidism to be stable, ophthalmopathy could not progress within 18 months. The hyperthyroidism patients had all been newly diagnosed, and their disease duration was under 2 months. Their ages ranged from 18 to 65 years.

The source is a young woman with Graves' hyperthyroidism. The sample taken for sequencing was peripheral blood or thyroid tissue (not recorded which). V is TRBV10-3 and J is TRBJ1-1; TRBD1 matches 9 bases. The CDR3 is CAISTQGAVNTEAFF. CDR3 DNA: TGTGCCATCAGTACACAGGGGGCGGTGAACACTGAAGCTTTCTTT.